This TCR beta chain was sequenced in a study of control samples from healthy donors and cancer patients. From germline, CDR1 is MNHEY and CDR2 SVGAGI. J lost 4 bases, V lost 6 bases, and 4 bases had no gene match. The CDR3 covers 14 residues. Method: immunoSEQ multiplex PCR; TCRdb's copy keeps in-frame clones and lacks some. The sample shows 150,000 to 200,000 clones, 80% to 95% of them seen only once. The clonotype was recovered from a man between 18 and 29 years old in good health. Sequencing input: blood. This chain connects TRBV6-5 to TRBJ1-1, with 11 positions matching TRBD1. Here the CDR3 DNA reads TGTGCCAGCAGCCGTGGACAGGGGGCCACTGAAGCTTTCTTT. Its translation: CASSRGQGATEAFF.